Shown below are 5 T cell receptor beta chains from a single sample sequenced in a study of T cells in narcolepsy. Generated by immunoSEQ multiplex PCR, the TCRdb table keeps only in-frame clones and is missing some. The sample records around 33,000 clones, roughly 80% being singletons. Sequenced sample: CD45RA- memory CD4+ T cells from PBMCs. The origin of the receptors is a human donor with narcolepsy.

This chain connects TRBV7-8 to TRBJ2-5; D is undetermined. V lost 3 bases, J lost 5 bases, and 7 bases lay in between. Germline V lookup: CDR1 SGHVS, CDR2 FQNEAQ. This CDR3 contains 12 residues. The CDR3, as DNA: TGTGCCAGCAGCTTGACTTGGGAGACCCAGTACTTC. Translation: CASSLTWETQYF.

This chain connects TRBV19 to TRBJ1-5; the D gene is possibly TRBD1 (5 bases). The CDR3 spans 13 residues. V lost 10 bases, J lost 3 bases, and 13 bases lay in between. Per germline, CDR1 LNHDA and CDR2 SQIVND (reference sequence). The CDR3 spells CAISPGPNQPQHF. CDR3 sequence (DNA): TGTGCCATCTCGCCGGGGCCCAATCAGCCCCAGCATTTT.

This clone is a singleton in its sample. The rearrangement joins TRBV15 to TRBJ1-1; TRBD1 is a possible D gene (6 bases). The germline V and J ends were trimmed by 5 bases and 11 bases, with 18 bases remaining between them. This CDR3 has 13 amino acids. Germline loops: CDR1 LNHNV, CDR2 YYDKDF (reference sequence). The CDR3 reads CATSHRGGERAFF. In DNA form, the CDR3 reads TGTGCCACCAGCCACCGAGGGGGGGAGAGGGCTTTCTTT.

V and J are TRBV9 and TRBJ2-2, with unresolved D. The CDR3 has 14 residues. Germline values: CDR1 SGDLS, CDR2 YYNGEE. V lost 1 base, J lost 5 bases, and 9 bases lay in between. The CDR3 region has the DNA TGTGCCAGCAGCGTAACCACCGAGACCGGGGAGCTGTTTTTT. This codes for CASSVTTETGELFF.

The chain employs TRBV19 and TRBJ1-1; tentatively, D is TRBD1 (5 bases). This CDR3 has 15 residues. Germline V lookup: CDR1 LNHDA, CDR2 SQIVND (reference sequence). V was shortened by 5 bases and J by 1 base, with 14 bases between the two germline ends. The CDR3 protein is CASSPPGGSNTEAFF. The CDR3, as DNA: TGTGCCAGTAGTCCCCCGGGGGGATCGAACACTGAAGCTTTCTTT.